This T cell receptor beta chain was recovered during a study of blood T cell repertoires in COVID-19. On the study more broadly: Sites in the United States, Italy and Spain provided acute and convalescent COVID-19 samples. T cells, B-cell-depleted T cells, or PBMCs supplied cDNA or gDNA.

This clone was observed once. Per the authors' pipeline: Counts of nucleated cells, estimated from reference gene primer amplification, were obtained. Assay: immunoSEQ multiplex PCR; the TCRdb copy retains only in-frame clones and omits some. That table furnishes V, J and clone size, whereas the DNA furnished D and trimming. The sample yields under 300,000 clones, about 90% seen once. Seattle's enrolled individuals joined amid active infection and were then monitored longitudinally. The specimen sequenced was peripheral blood. This sequence originates from a man aged 30-40 years with COVID-19, enrolled during active disease.

CDR3 in DNA: TGTGCCAGCAGGTTGGGACATTCGAACACTGAAGCTTTCTTT. It translates to CASRLGHSNTEAFF. The J gene is TRBJ1-1, the V gene TRBV27; D possibly corresponds to TRBD1 (6 bases). The germline gives CDR1 MNHEY, CDR2 SMNVEV (reference sequence). Trimming pared 6 bases from V and 1 base from J, leaving 12 bases between. This CDR3 is built from 14 residues.